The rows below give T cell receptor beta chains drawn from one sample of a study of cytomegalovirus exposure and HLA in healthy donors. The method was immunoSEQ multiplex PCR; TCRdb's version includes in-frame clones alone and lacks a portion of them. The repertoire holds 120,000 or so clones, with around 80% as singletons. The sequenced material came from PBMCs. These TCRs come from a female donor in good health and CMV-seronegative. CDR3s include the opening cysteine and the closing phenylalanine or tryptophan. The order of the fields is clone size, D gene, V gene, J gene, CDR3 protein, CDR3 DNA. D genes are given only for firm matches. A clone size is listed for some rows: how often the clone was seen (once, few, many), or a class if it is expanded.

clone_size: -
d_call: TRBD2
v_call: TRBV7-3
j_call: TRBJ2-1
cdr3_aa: CASSFGTSLNEQFF
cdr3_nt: TGTGCCAGCAGCTTCGGGACTAGTCTGAATGAGCAGTTCTTC

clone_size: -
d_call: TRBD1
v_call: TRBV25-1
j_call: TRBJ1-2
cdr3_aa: CASSDSGTALFYGYTF
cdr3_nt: TGTGCCAGCAGTGACTCCGGGACAGCGCTATTCTATGGCTACACCTTC

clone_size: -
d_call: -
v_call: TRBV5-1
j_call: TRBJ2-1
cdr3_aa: CASSLGVSADSSYNEQFF
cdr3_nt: TGCGCCAGCAGCTTGGGGGTTAGCGCGGACAGCTCCTACAATGAGCAGTTCTTC

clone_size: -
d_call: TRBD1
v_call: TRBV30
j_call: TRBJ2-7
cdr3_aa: CAAGQGAYEQYF
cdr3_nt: TGTGCCGCGGGACAGGGGGCATACGAGCAGTACTTC

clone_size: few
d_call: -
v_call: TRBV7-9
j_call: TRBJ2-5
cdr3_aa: CASSLSGQHQETQYF
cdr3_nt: TGTGCCAGCAGCTTATCAGGGCAGCACCAAGAGACCCAGTACTTC

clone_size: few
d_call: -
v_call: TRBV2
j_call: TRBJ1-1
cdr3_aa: CASSEALGALNTEAFF
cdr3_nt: TGTGCCAGCAGTGAAGCGCTTGGGGCCCTGAACACTGAAGCTTTCTTT

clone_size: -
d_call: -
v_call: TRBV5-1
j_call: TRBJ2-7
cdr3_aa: CASSLMAGSSYEQYF
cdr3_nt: TGCGCCAGCAGCTTAATGGCGGGGTCCTCCTACGAGCAGTACTTC

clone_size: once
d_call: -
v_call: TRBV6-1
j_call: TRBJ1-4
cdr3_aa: CASSDGGNGREKLFF
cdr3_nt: TGTGCCAGCAGTGATGGGGGGAATGGGCGCGAAAAACTGTTTTTT

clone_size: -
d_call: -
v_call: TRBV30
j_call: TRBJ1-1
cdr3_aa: CAWSVLSDFAEAFF
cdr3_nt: TGTGCCTGGAGTGTACTGTCGGACTTCGCTGAAGCTTTCTTT

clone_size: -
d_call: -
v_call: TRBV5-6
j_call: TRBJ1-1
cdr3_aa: CASSLIGGELMNTEAFF
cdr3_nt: TGTGCCAGCAGCTTGATCGGGGGGGAACTCATGAACACTGAAGCTTTCTTT

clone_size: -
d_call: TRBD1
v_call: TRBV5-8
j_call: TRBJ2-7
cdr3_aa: CASIGTGDYEQYF
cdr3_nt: TGTGCCAGTATAGGGACAGGGGATTACGAGCAGTACTTC

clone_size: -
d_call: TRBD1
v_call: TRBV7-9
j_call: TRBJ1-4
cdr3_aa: CASSTLMGQDNEKLFF
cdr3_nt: TGTGCCAGCAGTACCCTCATGGGACAGGATAATGAAAAACTGTTTTTT

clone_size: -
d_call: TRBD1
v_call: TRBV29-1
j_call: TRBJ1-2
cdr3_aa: CSVTGQAANYGYTF
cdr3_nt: TGCAGCGTTACCGGACAGGCAGCTAACTATGGCTACACCTTC

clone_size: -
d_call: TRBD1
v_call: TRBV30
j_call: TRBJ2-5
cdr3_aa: CAWSGTGLKTQYF
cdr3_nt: TGTGCCTGGAGTGGGACAGGGTTAAAGACCCAGTACTTC

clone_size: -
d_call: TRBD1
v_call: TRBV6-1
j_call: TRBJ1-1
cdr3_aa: CASSKGGHGNTEAFF
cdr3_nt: TGTGCCAGCAGCAAAGGGGGCCACGGGAACACTGAAGCTTTCTTT

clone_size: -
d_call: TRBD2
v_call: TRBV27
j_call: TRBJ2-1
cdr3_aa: CASNLAGGPNEQFF
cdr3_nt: TGTGCCAGCAACTTAGCGGGGGGGCCCAATGAGCAGTTCTTC

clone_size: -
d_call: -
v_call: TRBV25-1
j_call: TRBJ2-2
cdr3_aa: CASSSGIGLRELFF
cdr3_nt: TGTGCCAGCTCTTCGGGTATTGGGTTGAGAGAGCTGTTTTTT

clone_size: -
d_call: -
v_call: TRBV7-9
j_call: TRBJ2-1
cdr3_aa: CASSSKTSLVYNEQFF
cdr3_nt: TGTGCCAGCAGCTCAAAGACCTCCCTAGTTTACAATGAGCAGTTCTTC

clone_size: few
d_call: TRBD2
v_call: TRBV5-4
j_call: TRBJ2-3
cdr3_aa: CASSLGGLAGGSTDTQYF
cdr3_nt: TGTGCCAGCAGCTTGGGAGGACTAGCGGGGGGGAGCACAGATACGCAGTATTTT